A selection of T cell receptor beta chains follows, all from one sample in a study of shared clonotypes between healthy human individuals. Profiled with immunoSEQ multiplex PCR; TCRdb holds only in-frame clones, not every one. The sample contains 1.5 million to 2.5 million clones, approximately 95% of which appear only once. The sequenced material came from naive CD8+ T cells sorted from blood. The receptor set was obtained from a man between 18 and 29 years old in good health. Both conserved end residues are part of each CDR3. Each record gives: D gene, V gene, J gene, clone size, CDR3 length, CDR3 protein, CDR3 DNA. D genes are given only for firm matches. Expanded clones get a size class; other rows say once, few or many, or leave the size out.

TRBD2	TRBV13	TRBJ2-7	-	15	CASSLALAGEVEQYF	TGTGCCAGCAGCTTAGCTCTAGCGGGAGAGGTCGAGCAGTACTTC
-	TRBV28	TRBJ1-1	-	15	CASSTRKGGNTEAFF	TGTGCCAGCAGCACACGTAAAGGGGGGAACACTGAAGCTTTCTTT
TRBD1	TRBV9	TRBJ1-2	-	13	CASSVATGYGYTF	TGTGCCAGCAGCGTTGCGACAGGGTACGGCTACACCTTC
-	TRBV5-6	TRBJ2-7	-	12	CASSLQSYEQYF	TGTGCCAGCAGCTTACAGTCCTACGAGCAGTACTTC
-	TRBV6-1	TRBJ2-5	-	14	CASSEVGSVETQYF	TGTGCCAGCAGTGAAGTGGGTAGTGTGGAGACCCAGTACTTC
-	TRBV10-3	TRBJ2-7	-	19	CAISEPWGQGGSGTYEQYF	TGTGCCATCAGTGAGCCCTGGGGACAGGGAGGTAGCGGGACCTACGAGCAGTACTTC
-	TRBV4-1	TRBJ2-5	-	16	CASSQGAWGLQETQYF	TGCGCCAGCAGCCAAGGAGCTTGGGGACTCCAAGAGACCCAGTACTTC
-	TRBV7-6	TRBJ1-2	-	13	CASSDSTNYGYTF	TGTGCCAGCAGCGACAGCACTAACTATGGCTACACCTTC
-	TRBV7-8	TRBJ2-1	once	16	CASSSLMGEIYNEQFF	TGTGCCAGCAGCTCTCTTATGGGGGAGATCTACAATGAGCAGTTCTTC
TRBD1	TRBV5-6	TRBJ2-2	-	16	CASSLAGQGSAGELFF	TGTGCCAGCAGCTTGGCAGGACAGGGGTCCGCCGGGGAGCTGTTTTTT
TRBD2	TRBV30	TRBJ2-3	-	14	CAWSLAGGTDTQYF	TGTGCCTGGAGCTTAGCGGGAGGCACAGATACGCAGTATTTT
TRBD2	TRBV11-2	TRBJ2-2	-	14	CASSLVSGAGELFF	TGTGCCAGCAGCTTAGTTAGCGGGGCCGGGGAGCTGTTTTTT
-	TRBV9	TRBJ1-2	-	12	CASSGDSYGYTF	TGTGCCAGCAGCGGAGACAGCTATGGCTACACCTTC
-	TRBV15	TRBJ1-4	-	12	CATSVKEEKLFF	TGTGCCACCAGTGTCAAAGAGGAAAAACTGTTTTTT
TRBD1	TRBV6-5	TRBJ2-7	-	14	CASRPDRYPYEQYF	TGTGCCAGCAGACCGGACAGGTATCCCTACGAGCAGTACTTC
-	TRBV5-6	TRBJ2-3	once	14	CASSLASGTDTQYF	TGTGCCAGCAGCTTGGCCAGCGGCACAGATACGCAGTATTTT